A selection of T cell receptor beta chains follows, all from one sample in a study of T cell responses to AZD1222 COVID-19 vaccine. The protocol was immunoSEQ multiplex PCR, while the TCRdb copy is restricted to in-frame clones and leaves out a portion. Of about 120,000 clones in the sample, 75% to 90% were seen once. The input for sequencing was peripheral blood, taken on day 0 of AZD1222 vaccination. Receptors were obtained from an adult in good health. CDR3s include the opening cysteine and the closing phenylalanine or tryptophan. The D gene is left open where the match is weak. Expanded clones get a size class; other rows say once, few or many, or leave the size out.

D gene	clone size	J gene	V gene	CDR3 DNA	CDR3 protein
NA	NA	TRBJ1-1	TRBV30	TGTGCCTGGATCCATAGAAGAAAGAACACTGAAGCTTTCTTT	CAWIHRRKNTEAFF
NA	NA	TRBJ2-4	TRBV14	TGTGCCAGCAGCCAAGCTCTCACAGGCGCGGGTAGAAACATTCAGTACTTC	CASSQALTGAGRNIQYF
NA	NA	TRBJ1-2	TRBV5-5	TGTGCCAGCAGCTTGGAGGGAAACTATGGCTACACCTTC	CASSLEGNYGYTF
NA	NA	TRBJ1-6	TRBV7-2	TGTGCCAGCAGCTCGGACAGTAATTCACCCCTCCACTTT	CASSSDSNSPLHF
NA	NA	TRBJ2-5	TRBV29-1	TGCAGCGTTGACCCTCATTCGAGGGTGGGAGAGACCCAGTACTTC	CSVDPHSRVGETQYF
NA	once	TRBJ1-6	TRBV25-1	TGTGCCAGCAGTAAATCAGGGACTAATTCACCCCTCCACTTT	CASSKSGTNSPLHF
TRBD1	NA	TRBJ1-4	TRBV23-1	TGCGCCAGCAGTCAATCCGGGACAGGGTTTGAAAAACTGTTTTTT	CASSQSGTGFEKLFF
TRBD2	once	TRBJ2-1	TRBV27	TGTGCCAGCAGAGGTCTAGCGGGGGGAGGGAATGAGCAGTTCTTC	CASRGLAGGGNEQFF
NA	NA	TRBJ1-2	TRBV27	TGTGCCAGCAGTTTACTTGCAGACCATGGCTACACCTTC	CASSLLADHGYTF
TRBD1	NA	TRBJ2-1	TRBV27	TGTGCCAGCAGTCCCGGGACAGGCTACAATGAGCAGTTCTTC	CASSPGTGYNEQFF
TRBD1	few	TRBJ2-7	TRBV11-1	TGTGCCAGCAGCCCCAGATTTGGTGGGACAGTGCACGAGCAGTACTTC	CASSPRFGGTVHEQYF
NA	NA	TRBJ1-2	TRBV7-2	TGTGCCAGCAGCTTAGGCCAGGGAAAGAACTATGGCTACACCTTC	CASSLGQGKNYGYTF
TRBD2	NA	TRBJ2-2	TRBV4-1	TGCGCCAGCAGCCAAGGCGGGAGTGCCGGGGAGCTGTTTTTT	CASSQGGSAGELFF
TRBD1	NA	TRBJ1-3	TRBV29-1	TGCAGCGTTTACGGGACAGACTCTGGAAACACCATATATTTT	CSVYGTDSGNTIYF
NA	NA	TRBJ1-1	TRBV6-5	TGTGCCAGCAGCCCGAGGGAGGGCTCCGACACTGAAGCTTTCTTT	CASSPREGSDTEAFF
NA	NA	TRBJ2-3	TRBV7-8	TGTGCCAGCAGCTATTTGCCAGATACGCAGTATTTT	CASSYLPDTQYF
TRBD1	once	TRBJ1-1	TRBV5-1	TGCGCCAGCAGCCCAACGGGACAGAGGAACACTGAAGCTTTCTTT	CASSPTGQRNTEAFF
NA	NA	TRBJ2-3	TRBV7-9	TGTGCCAGCAGCTTAGACCGGGAAACTTCGACGCAGTATTTT	CASSLDRETSTQYF
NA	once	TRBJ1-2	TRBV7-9	TGTGCCAGCAGCTTAGCTGCGAACTATGGCTACACCTTC	CASSLAANYGYTF
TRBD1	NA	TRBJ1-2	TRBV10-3	TGTGCCATCAGTGACGAACCGGGACAGGGGGCGATCGGCTACACCTTC	CAISDEPGQGAIGYTF
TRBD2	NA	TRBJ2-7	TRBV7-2	TGTGCCAGCAGCGGACTAGCGGGCTACGAGCAGTACTTC	CASSGLAGYEQYF
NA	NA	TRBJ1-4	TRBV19	TGTGCCAGTAGTACCGGGACGGAAGATAATGAAAAACTGTTTTTT	CASSTGTEDNEKLFF
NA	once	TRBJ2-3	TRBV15	TGTGCCACCCGGAGGGGGGCCGGCGACGATACGCAGTATTTT	CATRRGAGDDTQYF
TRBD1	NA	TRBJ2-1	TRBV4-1	TGCGCCAGCAGCCAAGTGACAGGGATCAATGAGCAGTTCTTC	CASSQVTGINEQFF
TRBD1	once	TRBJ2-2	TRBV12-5	TGTGCTAGTGGTTTGGTAGTAGGACAGGGAACCGGGGAGCTGTTTTTT	CASGLVVGQGTGELFF
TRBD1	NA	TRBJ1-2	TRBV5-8	TGTGCCAGCAGCCCACCGGGACAGAAGTTCTATGGCTACACCTTC	CASSPPGQKFYGYTF
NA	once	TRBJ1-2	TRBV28	TGTGCCAGCAGTTTGGAAGGGCTCTTTAACTATGGCTACACCTTC	CASSLEGLFNYGYTF
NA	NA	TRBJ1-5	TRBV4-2	TGTGCCAGCAGCCAAGCCACCCTCGGGGACACTAATCAGCCCCAGCATTTT	CASSQATLGDTNQPQHF
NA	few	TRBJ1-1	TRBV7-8	TGTGCCAGCAACTCTATCGGGACAAAGAACACTGAAGCTTTCTTT	CASNSIGTKNTEAFF
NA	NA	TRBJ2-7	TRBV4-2	TGTGCCAGCAGCCATAGGGGTGGGAGCTCCTACGAGCAGTACTTC	CASSHRGGSSYEQYF
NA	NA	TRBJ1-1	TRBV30	TGTGCCTGGAGTGTACGCTGGGGAGCTTCCGAAGCTTTCTTT	CAWSVRWGASEAFF
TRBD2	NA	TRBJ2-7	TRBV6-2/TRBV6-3	TGTGCCAGCAGTTTGACTAGCGGGGGCTACGAGCAGTACTTC	CASSLTSGGYEQYF
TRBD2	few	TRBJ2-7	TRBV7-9	TGTGCCAGCAGCGTACCAGGCGGGGGTATCGACGAGCAGTACTTC	CASSVPGGGIDEQYF
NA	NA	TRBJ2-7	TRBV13	TGTGCCAGCAGCTTAGGCTCGTCTAGCCTTACCTACGAGCAGTACTTC	CASSLGSSSLTYEQYF
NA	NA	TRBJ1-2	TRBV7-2	TGTGCCAGCAGCCTCCATTCCGCCGGTTATGGCTACACCTTC	CASSLHSAGYGYTF
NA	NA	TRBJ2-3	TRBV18	TGTGCCAGCTCACCAGGGGGTACGCAGTATTTT	CASSPGGTQYF
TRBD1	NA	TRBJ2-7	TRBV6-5	TGTGCCAGCAGGGTACAGGGGGCAGTCGAGCAGTACTTC	CASRVQGAVEQYF
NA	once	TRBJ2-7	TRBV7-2	TGTGCCAGCAGCTTTAGGGGGGAGTACGAGCAGTACTTC	CASSFRGEYEQYF
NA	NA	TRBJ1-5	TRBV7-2	TGTGCCAGCAGCTTAGAGGCAGGGTATAGCAATCAGCCCCAGCATTTT	CASSLEAGYSNQPQHF
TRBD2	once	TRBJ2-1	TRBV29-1	TGCAGCGTTAGGACTAGCGGGACATTTTTTAGCTCCTACAATGAGCAGTTCTTC	CSVRTSGTFFSSYNEQFF